This T cell receptor beta chain was identified during a study of long-term antiretroviral therapy in people with HIV. The CDR3 covers 15 residues. Germline V CDR1 and CDR2: SGHRS, YFSETQ. V gave up 2 bases and J gave up 7 bases; unmatched junction bases: 9. Version v3.0 of the immunoSEQ assay ran at survey level. Sequencing used immunoSEQ multiplex PCR; TCRdb keeps in-frame clones, though not all of them. The sample lists 38,000 or so clones, over 90% occurring once. This sequence was found in a man aged 30-40 years with HIV. The sequences come from unsorted PBMCs, collected roughly 9.5 years after starting antiretroviral therapy. This chain connects TRBV5-1 to TRBJ2-1; 7 bases map to TRBD1. CDR3 DNA sequence: TGCGCCAGCAGCTTTGGGTTCATACAGGGGAATGAGCAGTTCTTC. Translation: CASSFGFIQGNEQFF.